These 18 T cell receptor beta chains originate from one sample sequenced in a study of cytotoxic CD8 clonotypes in ibrutinib-treated CLL. Generated by immunoSEQ multiplex PCR, the TCRdb table keeps only in-frame clones and is missing some. The sample consists of more than 200,000 clones, about four fifths of them appearing once. Here the sequenced sample was PBMCs, taken after 12 months of ibrutinib treatment. The receptors originated from a human donor with chronic lymphocytic leukemia.

This clone has more than one count but fewer than ten. The chain employs TRBV10-1 and TRBJ1-1; D is possibly TRBD1 (5 bases). Germline values: CDR1 WNHNN, CDR2 SYGVQD (reference sequence). V was shortened by 2 bases and J by 0 bases, with 10 bases between the two germline ends. This CDR3 region has 15 residues. The CDR3 region is CASSEGGLMNTEAFF. DNA for the CDR3: TGCGCCAGCAGTGAGGGGGGACTGATGAACACTGAAGCTTTCTTT.

This clone has just a few counts. The sample contains more than one DNA sequence encoding this CDR3. The chain employs TRBV20-1 and TRBJ2-5; D is ambiguous. The CDR3 totals 10 residues. V lost 6 bases and J 2 bases, leaving 4 bases between the germline ends. Germline V CDR1 and CDR2: DFQATT, SNEGSKA (reference sequence). The CDR3 region is CSARQETQYF. CDR3 bases: TGCAGTGCGCGTCAAGAGACCCAGTACTTC.

The chain links TRBV10-3 to TRBJ2-6; 7 bases match TRBD1. CDR1 is ENHRY and CDR2 is SYGVKD in the germline V gene. The CDR3 has 14 residues. After removal of 11 bases from V and 0 bases from J, the junction contained 4 bases not matched to a gene. CDR3: CAAGQASGANVLTF. The CDR3 DNA is TGTGCCGCAGGACAGGCCTCTGGGGCCAACGTCCTGACTTTC.

The genes are TRBV5-1 and TRBJ1-6, with TRBD1 matching 7 bases. The CDR3 runs 16 residues. CDR1 and CDR2 (germline): SGHRS, YFSETQ. Trimming at V came to 4 bases and at J to 4 bases, leaving 8 bases not matched to a gene. CDR3 in amino acids: CASSLAGTAYNSPLHF. The CDR3 DNA is TGCGCCAGCAGCCTTGCCGGGACAGCGTATAATTCACCCCTCCACTTT. The whole variable domain, remainder taken from reference TRBV5-1 and TRBJ1-6, is KAGVTQTPRYLIKTRGQQVTLSCSPISGHRSVSWYQQTPGQGLQFLFEYFSETQRNKGNFPGRFSGRQFSNSRSEMNVSTLELGDSALYLCASSLAGTAYNSPLHFGNGTRLTVT.

This clone was recorded a few times. The sample carries other DNA sequences with the same CDR3. The chain is built from TRBV6-5 and TRBJ1-2; D is undetermined. Per germline, CDR1 MNHEY and CDR2 SVGAGI. CDR3 length: 13 residues. V gave up 0 bases and J gave up 4 bases, with 6 bases separating them. Here the CDR3 reads CASSYSGSYGYTF. DNA for the CDR3: TGTGCCAGCAGTTACTCAGGGTCCTATGGCTACACCTTC.

This chain joins TRBV6-5 and TRBJ1-2; D gene unclear. Germline CDR1 is MNHEY and CDR2 is SVGAGI. V lost 4 bases to trimming and J lost 9 bases, with 9 bases between them. This CDR3 spans 11 amino acids. The CDR3 spells CASSFEGSYTF. The CDR3 DNA reads TGTGCCAGCAGTTTTGAGGGCAGCTACACCTTC.

The genes are TRBV7-9 and TRBJ1-1; 7 bases line up with TRBD1. Germline V CDR1 and CDR2: SEHNR, FQNEAQ (reference sequence). The V and J ends lost 5 bases and 1 base, in that order; junction bases with no gene match: 10. The length of the CDR3 is 16 residues. Written as DNA, the CDR3 is TGTGCCAGCAGCCCGCCCGGGACAGATCAGAACACTGAAGCTTTCTTT. Its translation is CASSPPGTDQNTEAFF.

This clone was seen a handful of times. The V call is TRBV28, the J call TRBJ1-1, with a tentative D call TRBD1 (5 bases). From germline, CDR1 is MDHEN and CDR2 SYDVKM. CDR3 size: 14 residues. Between the trimmed V and J ends, which lost 6 bases and 1 base, there was a span of 12 bases. CDR3: CASRPGAGNTEAFF. The CDR3 DNA sequence: TGTGCCAGCAGGCCCGGGGCCGGGAACACTGAAGCTTTCTTT.

V is TRBV6-5 and J is TRBJ2-7; TRBD1 matches at 7 bases. Trimming removed 4 bases from V and 4 bases from J; junction bases left unmatched: 7. Germline assignment: CDR1 MNHEY and CDR2 SVGAGI. The CDR3 sequence is 14 residues long. CDR3 coding DNA: TGTGCCAGCAGTTGGGGACAGACATCTTACGAGCAGTACTTC. It codes for CASSWGQTSYEQYF.

The chain is built from TRBV10-3 and TRBJ1-2; D gene ambiguous. From germline, CDR1 is ENHRY and CDR2 SYGVKD. V lost 1 base to trimming and J lost 5 bases, with 8 bases between them. CDR3 size: 13 residues. CDR3 DNA sequence: TGTGCCATCAGTGAGTATGGAGATTATGGCTACACCTTC. Its protein is CAISEYGDYGYTF.

The V and J genes are TRBV5-1 and TRBJ2-2; 10 nucleotides line up with TRBD1. The V gene's germline CDR1 is SGHRS and CDR2 YFSETQ. The CDR3 length is 17 residues. The V gene end was trimmed by 0 bases and the J gene end by 6 bases; junction bases not matched to a gene: 8. The DNA for the CDR3 is TGCGCCAGCAGCTTGGTCTCTCGAGGACAGGGGGCCGGGGAGCTGTTTTTT. This gives the protein CASSLVSRGQGAGELFF.

The rearrangement joins TRBV2 to TRBJ2-7; tentatively, D is TRBD1 or TRBD2 (6 bases each). Germline loops: CDR1 SNHLY, CDR2 FYNNEI. CDR3 size: 13 residues. Trimming took off 7 bases at V and 5 bases at J, with 15 bases between the two ends. Here the CDR3 reads CASTPGGRHEQYF. The DNA of the CDR3 is TGTGCCAGCACCCCCGGGGGCCGACACGAGCAGTACTTC.

This CDR3 reads CASRPSGQTLYEQYF. CDR3 bases: TGTGCCAGCAGACCATCGGGACAGACTCTCTACGAGCAGTACTTC. The V call is TRBV27, the J call TRBJ2-7; 7 bases are a match to TRBD1. V lost 6 bases, J lost 3 bases, and 11 bases stayed unmatched. The germline V gene has CDR1 MNHEY and CDR2 SMNVEV (reference sequence). This CDR3 spans 15 amino acids.

V and J are TRBV2 and TRBJ1-1; D is undetermined. V was shortened by 5 bases and J by 0 bases, with 10 bases between the two germline ends. Germline V CDR1 and CDR2: SNHLY, FYNNEI. This CDR3 has 14 amino acids. The CDR3 nucleotides read TGTGCCAGCAGTTTATCAGAGCTGAACACTGAAGCTTTCTTT. It codes for CASSLSELNTEAFF.

The chain is built from TRBV30 and TRBJ1-1; D might be TRBD1 (5 bases). V lost 4 bases and J 4 bases, leaving 7 bases between the germline ends. From germline, CDR1 is GTSNPN and CDR2 SVGIG (reference sequence). This CDR3 region has 11 residues. The CDR3, as DNA: TGTGCCTGGACGGGGGTCACTGAAGCTTTCTTT. Translated, it gives CAWTGVTEAFF.

This clone appeared a single time. The chain links TRBV5-4 to TRBJ2-2, with D possibly matching TRBD2 (5 bases). Trimming stripped 0 bases from V and 4 bases from J, with 10 bases between. CDR1 is SGHNT and CDR2 is YYREEE in the germline V gene (reference sequence). The CDR3 consists of 15 residues. The CDR3 region has the DNA TGTGCCAGCAGCTTGGCTGGGCGGGCCACCGGGGAGCTGTTTTTT. Translation gives CASSLAGRATGELFF.

The J gene is TRBJ1-1, the V gene TRBV2, with 7 bases lining up with TRBD1. CDR3 size: 16 residues. J lost 8 bases, V lost 4 bases, and 16 bases had no gene match. The germline CDR1 and CDR2 sequences are SNHLY and FYNNEI. The CDR3 DNA sequence: TGTGCCAGCAGTGGACCCCGCCCGACAGGGCCCAGCGAAGCTTTCTTT. This translates into CASSGPRPTGPSEAFF.

The chain recombines TRBV28 with TRBJ2-7, with D perhaps matching TRBD2 (6 bases). Germline CDR1 and CDR2: MDHEN and SYDVKM. This CDR3 has 14 amino acids. The ends were cut back, 2 bases at V and 1 base at J, with 9 bases in the middle. CDR3 sequence reads: CASSLGGRSYEQYF. CDR3 sequence (DNA): TGTGCCAGCAGTTTAGGGGGGAGATCCTACGAGCAGTACTTC.